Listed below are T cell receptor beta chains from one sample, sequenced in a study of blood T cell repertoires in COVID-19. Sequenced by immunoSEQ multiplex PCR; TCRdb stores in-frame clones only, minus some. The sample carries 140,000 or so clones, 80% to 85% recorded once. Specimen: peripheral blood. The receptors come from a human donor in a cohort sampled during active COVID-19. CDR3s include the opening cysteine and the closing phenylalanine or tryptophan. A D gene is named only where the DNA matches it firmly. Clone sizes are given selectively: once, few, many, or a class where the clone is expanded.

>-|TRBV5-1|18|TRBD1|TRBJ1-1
CASSSGGNWGQGTTEAFF
TGCGCCAGCAGCTCGGGTGGGAACTGGGGACAGGGGACAACTGAAGCTTTCTTT
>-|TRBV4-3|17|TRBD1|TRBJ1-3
CASSQEKQGFTGNTIYF
TGCGCCAGCAGCCAAGAAAAACAGGGGTTTACTGGAAACACCATATATTTT
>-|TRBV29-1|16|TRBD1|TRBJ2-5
CSVEDYRGPTEETQYF
TGCAGCGTTGAAGATTACAGGGGGCCGACGGAAGAGACCCAGTACTTC
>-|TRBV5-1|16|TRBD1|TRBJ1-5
CASSLGTGNSNQPQHF
TGCGCCAGCAGCTTGGGGACAGGGAATAGCAATCAGCCCCAGCATTTT
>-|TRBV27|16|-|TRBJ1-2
CASSSSGTPTNYGYTF
TGTGCCAGCAGTTCATCGGGGACACCTACTAACTATGGCTACACCTTC
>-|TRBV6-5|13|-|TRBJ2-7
CASSYPLTYEQYF
TGTGCCAGCAGTTACCCTCTTACCTACGAGCAGTACTTC
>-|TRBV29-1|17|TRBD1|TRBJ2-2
CSVEESTGGPNTGELFF
TGCAGCGTTGAAGAATCGACAGGGGGACCGAACACCGGGGAGCTGTTTTTT
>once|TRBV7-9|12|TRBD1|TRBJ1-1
CASSRQGTEAFF
TGTGCCAGCAGCCGACAGGGTACTGAAGCTTTCTTT
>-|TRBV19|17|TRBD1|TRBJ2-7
CASSIALPGQDPHEQYF
TGTGCCAGTAGTATCGCTCTACCGGGACAGGACCCCCACGAGCAGTACTTC
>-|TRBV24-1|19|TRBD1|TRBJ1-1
CATSVKRGQVYHMNTEAFF
TGTGCCACCAGTGTTAAAAGGGGACAGGTCTATCACATGAACACTGAAGCTTTCTTT
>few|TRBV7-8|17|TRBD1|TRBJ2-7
CASSHLGGTGVAVEQYF
TGTGCCAGCAGCCACCTTGGGGGGACAGGGGTAGCCGTCGAGCAGTACTTC
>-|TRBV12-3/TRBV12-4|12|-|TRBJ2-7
CASSSDSHEQYF
TGTGCCAGCAGTTCGGACAGTCACGAGCAGTACTTC
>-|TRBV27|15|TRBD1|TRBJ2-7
CASSLSRDRGHEQYF
TGTGCCAGCAGTTTATCGAGGGACAGGGGCCACGAGCAGTACTTC
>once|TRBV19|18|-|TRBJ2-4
CASSIDRTRVSAKNIQYF
TGTGCCAGTAGTATAGATCGGACCAGGGTCTCGGCCAAAAACATTCAGTACTTC
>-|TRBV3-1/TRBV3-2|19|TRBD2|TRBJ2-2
CASRPDGLAGVSGTGELFF
TGTGCCAGCAGACCTGACGGACTAGCGGGAGTAAGTGGCACCGGGGAGCTGTTTTTT